This TCR beta chain is drawn from a study of cytomegalovirus exposure and HLA in healthy donors. Overall study results and limits: A later analysis found most CMV-associated TCR beta chains apparently HLA-restricted.

13 Jbeta primers and 60 Vbeta primers were used for the PCR. TCRdb keeps only in-frame clones here, not all; method: immunoSEQ multiplex PCR. The sample table includes some 51,000 clones. The CDR3 runs 12 residues. Trimming pared 6 bases from V and 2 bases from J, leaving 11 bases between. The V gene's germline CDR1 is SQVTM and CDR2 ANQGSEA. By frequency, this clone is medium-sized. Its antigen is currently unknown. The chain joins TRBV29-1 to TRBJ2-7; the D gene is possibly TRBD2 (5 bases). The clonotype originates from a man aged 45-65 years in good health and CMV-seropositive. The specimen was PBMCs. As DNA, the CDR3 is TGCAGCGTCTCGGACTCAACCTACGAGCAGTACTTC. Translating gives CSVSDSTYEQYF.